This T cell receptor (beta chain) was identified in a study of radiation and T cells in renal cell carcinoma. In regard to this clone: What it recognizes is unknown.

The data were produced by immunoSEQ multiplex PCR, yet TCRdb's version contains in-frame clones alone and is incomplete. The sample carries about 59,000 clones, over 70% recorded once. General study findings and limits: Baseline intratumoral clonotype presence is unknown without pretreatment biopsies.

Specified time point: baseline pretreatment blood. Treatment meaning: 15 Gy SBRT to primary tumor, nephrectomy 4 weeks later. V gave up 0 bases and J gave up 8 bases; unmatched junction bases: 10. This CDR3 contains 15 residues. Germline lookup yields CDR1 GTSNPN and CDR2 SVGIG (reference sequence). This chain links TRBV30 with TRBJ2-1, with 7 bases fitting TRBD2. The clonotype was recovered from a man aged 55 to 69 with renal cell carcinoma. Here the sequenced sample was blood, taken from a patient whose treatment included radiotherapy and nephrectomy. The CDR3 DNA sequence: TGTGCCTGGAGTGTACTGGGGGAGGGCCTGGATGAGCAGTTCTTC. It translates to CAWSVLGEGLDEQFF.